This T cell receptor beta chain was identified in a study of blood T cell repertoires in COVID-19. The length of the CDR3 is 15 residues. Germline-derived CDR1 and CDR2 are MDHEN and SYDVKM. Trimming left V 4 bases short and J 7 bases short, with 14 bases between. TCRdb's copy holds only in-frame clones and misses some; the assay was immunoSEQ multiplex PCR. Among about 170,000 clones listed, under 90% were seen once. This clone has a handful of counts. Input material: PBMCs or T cells enriched from blood (not recorded which). The chain links TRBV28 to TRBJ1-6, with a tentative D call TRBD1 (6 bases). The source is a man in his fifties who had recovered from COVID-19. The CDR3 sequence is CASSYRARRNSPLHF. The DNA of the CDR3 is TGTGCCAGCAGTTACAGGGCCAGAAGGAATTCACCCCTCCACTTT. Drawing the rest from reference TRBV28 and TRBJ1-6, the complete variable domain is DVKVTQSSRYLVKRTGEKVFLECVQDMDHENMFWYRQDPGLGLRLIYFSYDVKMKEKGDIPEGYSVSREKKERFSLILESASTNQTSMYLCASSYRARRNSPLHFGNGTRLTVT.